This T cell receptor beta chain was sequenced in a study of regulatory T cells in long-lasting Graves disease. About the research overall: The criterion for persistent Graves' disease was over 5 years of antithyroid drugs with positive TSH receptor antibodies. The study, taken as a whole, reports: TRBV28 was favored in persistent disease, as were TRBJ1-2 and TRBJ2-5.

This clonotype occurred a few times. Its matching antigen is unknown. CDR1 and CDR2 from the germline V gene are SNHLY and FYNNEI. CDR3 length equals 15 residues. V was cut by 3 bases and J by 0 bases, with 12 bases left in between. Building the TCR beta libraries relied on iRepertoire HTBI primers, and CDR3 regions underwent Arm-PCR. Via MiXCR, TCRdb re-called the multiplex PCR reads, giving one row per CDR3 protein. Seen here are 300,000 to 500,000 distinct CDR3 sequences, around 21% observed once, and the top ten hold less than 25%. The sample's time point: persistent/refractory GD, antithyroid drugs over 5 years with positive TRAb. PBMCs provided the RNA from which the TCR library was made.

The V call is TRBV2, the J call TRBJ2-7, with a weak D call TRBD2 (6 bases). The sample consisted of peripheral blood mononuclear cells (PBMCs), taken when the disease was refractory, from a patient treated with antithyroid drugs. The TCR sequence derives from a female donor with Graves disease. CDR3 sequence (DNA): TGTGCCAGCAGTGAGGATGCGGGGCGCTCCTACGAGCAGTACTTC. Amino acids: CASSEDAGRSYEQYF.